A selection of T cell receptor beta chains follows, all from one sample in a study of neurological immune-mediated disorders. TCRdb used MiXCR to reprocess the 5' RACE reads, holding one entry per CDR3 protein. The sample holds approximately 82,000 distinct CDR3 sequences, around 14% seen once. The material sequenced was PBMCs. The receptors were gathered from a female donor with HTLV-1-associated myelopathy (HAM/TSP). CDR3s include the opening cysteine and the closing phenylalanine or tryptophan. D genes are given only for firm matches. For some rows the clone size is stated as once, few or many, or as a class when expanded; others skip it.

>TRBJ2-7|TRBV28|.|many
TGTGCCAGTATCGGGGTCGGGGCTTACGAGCAGTACTTC
CASIGVGAYEQYF
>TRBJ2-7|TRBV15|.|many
TGTGCTACCAGCAATGCGTGGGGCGAGCAGTACTTC
CATSNAWGEQYF
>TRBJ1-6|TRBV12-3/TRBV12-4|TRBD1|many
TGTGCCAGCAGCCCCGGACAGGGGGACTATAATTCACCCCTCCACTTT
CASSPGQGDYNSPLHF
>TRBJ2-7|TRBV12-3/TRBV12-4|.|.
TGTGCCAGCAGTCAGACAGACTGGAAGCAGTACTTC
CASSQTDWKQYF
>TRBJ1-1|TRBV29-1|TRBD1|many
TGCAGCGTTGGGGACAGGGCGAGGACTGAAGCTTTCTTT
CSVGDRARTEAFF
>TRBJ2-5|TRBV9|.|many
TGTGCCAGCAGCGTAGGGCGGCCCGGAGAGACCCAGTACTTC
CASSVGRPGETQYF
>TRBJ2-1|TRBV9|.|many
TGTGCCAGCAGCGTAGCTTCTGGTAGCAGTTATGAGCAGTTCTTC
CASSVASGSSYEQFF
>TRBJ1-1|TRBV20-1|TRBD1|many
TGCAGTGCTAGCGGGGCGACAGGGTCAAACACTGAAGCTTTCTTT
CSASGATGSNTEAFF
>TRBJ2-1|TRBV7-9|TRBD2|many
TGTGCCAGCAGCTCCTATCGAGCGGGGGGGCCGGTTGAGCAGTTCTTC
CASSSYRAGGPVEQFF
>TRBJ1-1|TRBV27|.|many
TGTGCCAGCAGTTATTATGACCGGAACACTGAAGCTTTCTTT
CASSYYDRNTEAFF
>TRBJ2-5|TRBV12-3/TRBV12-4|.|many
TGTGCCAGCAACGAAGCCCTCGGGGGCGGGGGTCCTCTAGTCGGAGAGACCCAGTACTTC
CASNEALGGGGPLVGETQYF
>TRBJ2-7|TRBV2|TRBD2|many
TGTGCCAGCAGATGGTTTAGCGGGGTCTCCTACGAGCAGTACTTC
CASRWFSGVSYEQYF
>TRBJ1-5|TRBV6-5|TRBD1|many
TGTGCCAGCAGTTACTCACAGGGGAGAGATCAGCCCCAGCATTTT
CASSYSQGRDQPQHF
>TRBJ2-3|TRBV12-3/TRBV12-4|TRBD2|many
TGTGCCAGCAGTGACGGGGCGGGGGGGCGGACAGATACGCAGTATTTT
CASSDGAGGRTDTQYF
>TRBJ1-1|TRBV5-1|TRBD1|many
TGCGCCAGCAGCACCGGACAGGCAAGCACTGAAGCTTTCTTT
CASSTGQASTEAFF
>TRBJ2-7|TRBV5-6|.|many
TGTGCCAGCAGCACGGGACCGAAAGAATACGAGCAGTACTTC
CASSTGPKEYEQYF
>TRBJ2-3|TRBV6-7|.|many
TGTGCCAGCATGTGGGGAATAGATACGCAGTATTTT
CASMWGIDTQYF
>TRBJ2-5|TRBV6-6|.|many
TGTGCCAGCAGTTACTCTGGCGAGACCCAGTACTTC
CASSYSGETQYF
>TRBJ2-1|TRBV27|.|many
TGTGCCAGCAGTTTACAAAGGCCGAACAATGAGCAGTTCTTC
CASSLQRPNNEQFF
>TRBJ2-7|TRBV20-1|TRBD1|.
TGCAGTGCTAGGGCCCGGGACAGGGGATACCACGAGCAGTACTTC
CSARARDRGYHEQYF
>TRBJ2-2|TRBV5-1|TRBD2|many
TGCGCCAGCAGCTCGGGACTAGCAGGCGCCGGGGAGCTGTTTTTT
CASSSGLAGAGELFF
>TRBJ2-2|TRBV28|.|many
TGTGCCAGCAGTTTTATGGCACTGAACACCGGGGAGCTGTTTTTT
CASSFMALNTGELFF
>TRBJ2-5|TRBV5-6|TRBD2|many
TGTGCCAGCAGCTCTCCTCTCCTCGTGGGGGGGTTAGAGACCCAGTACTTC
CASSSPLLVGGLETQYF
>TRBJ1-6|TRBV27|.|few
TGTGCCAGCAGTGGCGTGAGCTCCTATAATTCACCCCTCCACTTT
CASSGVSSYNSPLHF
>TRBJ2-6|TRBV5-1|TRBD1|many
TGCGCCAGCAGCCCAGGGACAGGTCTGGCTGGGGCCAACGTCCTGACTTTC
CASSPGTGLAGANVLTF
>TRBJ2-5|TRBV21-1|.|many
TGTGCCAGCAGCCGAACTCAAGGACCCCAAGAGACCCAGTACTTC
CASSRTQGPQETQYF
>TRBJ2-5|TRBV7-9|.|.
TGTGCCAGCAGCTCCGGACATCTTCGCCAAGAGACCCAGTACTTC
CASSSGHLRQETQYF
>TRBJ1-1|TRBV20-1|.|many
TGCAGTGCTAGGGCCAGTTTGAACACTGAAGCTTTCTTT
CSARASLNTEAFF
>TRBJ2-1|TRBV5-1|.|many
TGCGCCAGCAGCCACGAATTCACCGGGTCTCCTCAGTTCTTC
CASSHEFTGSPQFF